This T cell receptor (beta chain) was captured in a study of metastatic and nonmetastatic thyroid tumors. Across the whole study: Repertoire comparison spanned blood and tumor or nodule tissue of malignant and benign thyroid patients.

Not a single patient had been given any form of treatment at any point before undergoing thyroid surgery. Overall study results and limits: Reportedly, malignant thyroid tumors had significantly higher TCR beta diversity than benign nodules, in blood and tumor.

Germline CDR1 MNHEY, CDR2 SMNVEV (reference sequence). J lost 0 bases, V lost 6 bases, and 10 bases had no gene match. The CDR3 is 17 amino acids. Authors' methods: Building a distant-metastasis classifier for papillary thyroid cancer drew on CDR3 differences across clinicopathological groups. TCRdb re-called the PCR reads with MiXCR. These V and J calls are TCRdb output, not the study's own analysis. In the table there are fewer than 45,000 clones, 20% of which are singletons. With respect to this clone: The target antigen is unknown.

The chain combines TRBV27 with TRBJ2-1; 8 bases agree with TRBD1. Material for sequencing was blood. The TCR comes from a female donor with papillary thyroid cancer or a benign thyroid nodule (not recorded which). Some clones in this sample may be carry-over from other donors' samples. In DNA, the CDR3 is TGTGCCAGCAGCTCCCAGACAGGGGCCAGCTCCTACAATGAGCAGTTCTTC. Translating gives CASSSQTGASSYNEQFF.